A selection of T cell receptor beta chains follows, all from one sample in a study of CD8+ T cells in alopecia areata. The assay was immunoSEQ multiplex PCR, and TCRdb's table has in-frame clones only and misses some. The sample has some 180,000 clones; approximately 50% are singletons. Sequences were derived from CD8+ T cells sorted from blood, sampled around week 54, from a patient treated with tofacitinib. The receptors here all came from a human donor with alopecia areata. CDR3s include the opening cysteine and the closing phenylalanine or tryptophan. The D gene is left open where the match is weak. Expanded clones are given a class, and other clones once, few, many or no size at all.

d_call,j_call,v_call,clone_size,cdr3_aa,cdr3_nt
TRBD2,TRBJ2-3,TRBV27,few,CASSSRLAGALQDTQYF,TGTGCCAGCAGTTCCCGACTAGCGGGGGCCTTGCAGGATACGCAGTATTTT
.,TRBJ1-5,TRBV7-9,.,CASSLTVDQPQHF,TGTGCCAGCAGCTTAACAGTCGATCAGCCCCAGCATTTT
.,TRBJ1-5,TRBV30,.,CAWSYGGDSNQPQHF,TGTGCCTGGAGTTACGGCGGAGATAGCAATCAGCCCCAGCATTTT
TRBD1,TRBJ1-1,TRBV5-4,.,CASSGDRGRTEAFF,TGTGCCAGCAGCGGGGACAGGGGGAGGACTGAAGCTTTCTTT
TRBD2,TRBJ2-7,TRBV5-6,.,CASSHNSGVYEQYF,TGTGCCAGCAGCCACAATAGCGGGGTCTACGAGCAGTACTTC
.,TRBJ2-1,TRBV7-9,few,CASSLNRVDEQFF,TGTGCCAGCAGCTTAAACAGGGTCGATGAGCAGTTCTTC
.,TRBJ1-3,TRBV2,few,CASRAGTNSGNTIYF,TGTGCCAGCAGAGCTGGGACAAACTCTGGAAACACCATATATTTT
TRBD2,TRBJ2-3,TRBV6-5,few,CASKAGENTDTQYF,TGTGCCAGCAAGGCGGGGGAGAACACAGATACGCAGTATTTT
.,TRBJ2-5,TRBV5-1,few,CASSTQETQYF,TGCGCCAGCAGCACACAAGAGACCCAGTACTTC
.,TRBJ2-4,TRBV18,.,CASSPLTAGVKNIQYF,TGTGCCAGCTCACCATTGACAGCCGGCGTAAAAAACATTCAGTACTTC
.,TRBJ1-2,TRBV13,.,CASSLWGGPYYGYTF,TGTGCCAGCAGCTTATGGGGGGGCCCTTACTATGGCTACACCTTC
TRBD1,TRBJ2-7,TRBV12-5,once,CATTGTGSYEQYF,TGTGCTACCACCGGGACAGGCTCCTACGAGCAGTACTTC
TRBD2,TRBJ2-5,TRBV6-1,few,CASSEVAGGQETQYF,TGTGCCAGCAGTGAAGTAGCGGGGGGACAAGAGACCCAGTACTTC
.,TRBJ1-5,TRBV12-5,few,CASGLGFGRGKDAQHF,TGTGCTAGTGGTTTGGGTTTTGGCAGGGGCAAAGATGCCCAGCATTTT
.,TRBJ1-5,TRBV12-5,few,CASGLVIDQPQHF,TGTGCTAGTGGTTTGGTAATCGATCAGCCCCAGCATTTT